This T cell receptor (beta chain) was sequenced in a study of identical twins. Overall study results and limits: Fewer insertions marked abundant cord blood beta clonotypes; young adult naive trended weakly, memory not at all.

CDR1 is MNHEY and CDR2 is SMNVEV in the germline V gene (reference sequence). Trimming removed 6 bases at V and 2 bases at J, with 16 bases between. The CDR3 is made up of 15 amino acids. This clonotype has at least ten counts. Its specificity is not known. A universal primer site was added by template switching, and unique molecular identifiers were carried by the cDNA. Via MiXCR, TCRdb re-called the 5' RACE reads, giving one row per CDR3 protein. The sample gives approximately 670,000 distinct CDR3 sequences, around 6% of which show up once; about 2% is in the top ten. The sequence was collected from a man aged 18-30 years in good health. The chain employs TRBV27 and TRBJ1-2; D is unclear. Sample: naive T cells sorted from blood. CDR3 nucleotides: TGTGCCAGCAGCCCCGCCTCCACGGGAAACTATGGCTACACCTTC. Translated: CASSPASTGNYGYTF.